What follows are 27 T cell receptor beta chains derived from one specimen sequenced in a study of blood T cell repertoires in COVID-19. Clones were read by immunoSEQ multiplex PCR, and TCRdb kept only the in-frame ones, dropping some. The sample contains fewer than 300,000 clones, roughly 80% of which appear only once. The sequencing sample was made of peripheral blood. The receptor source for this set is a person aged 65 to 85 with COVID-19, enrolled during active disease.

V gene TRBV7-2 combines with J gene TRBJ2-6; tentative D call: TRBD1 (6 bases). V lost 3 bases to trimming and J lost 3 bases, with 12 bases between them. There are 16 residues in the CDR3. CDR1 is SGHTA, CDR2 FQGNSA, per germline. The CDR3 region has the DNA TGTGCCAGCAGCTTGGGGACACCGGGTGGGGCCAACGTCCTGACTTTC. The encoded protein is CASSLGTPGGANVLTF.

The chain has TRBV11-2 and TRBJ2-1; 10 bases align to TRBD2. V lost 4 bases and J lost 10; bases outside the gene matches: 7. Germline lookup yields CDR1 SGHAT and CDR2 FQNNGV. The CDR3 length is 14 residues. The CDR3 here is CASSYGLAEREQFF. CDR3 bases: TGTGCCAGCAGCTACGGACTAGCGGAGAGGGAGCAGTTCTTC.

The chain uses TRBV19 and TRBJ1-5; no clear D. The CDR3 length is 14 residues. V gave up 6 bases and J gave up 0 bases, with 9 bases separating them. CDR1 is LNHDA, CDR2 SQIVND, per germline (reference sequence). The CDR3 DNA reads TGTGCCAGTAGCCCCGTAAATAGCAATCAGCCCCAGCATTTT. This encodes CASSPVNSNQPQHF.

This rearrangement joins TRBV30 to TRBJ1-1; possibly TRBD1 for D (6 bases). Trimming cost V 0 bases and J 4 bases, with 9 bases left between them. The CDR3 spans 13 residues. Germline-derived CDR1 and CDR2 are GTSNPN and SVGIG (reference sequence). This CDR3 reads CAWSVRTATEAFF. For the CDR3, the DNA is TGTGCCTGGAGTGTACGGACAGCCACTGAAGCTTTCTTT. The complete variable domain, with remaining parts taken from reference TRBV30 and TRBJ1-1, reads SQTIHQWPATLVQPVGSPLSLECTVEGTSNPNLYWYRQAAGRGLQLLFYSVGIGQISSEVPQNLSASRPQDRQFILSSKKLLLSDSGFYLCAWSVRTATEAFFGQGTRLTVV.

The V and J genes are TRBV4-3 and TRBJ1-5; D may be TRBD1 (5 bases). The CDR3 sequence is 17 residues long. Germline loops: CDR1 LGHNA, CDR2 YSLEER. Between the trimmed V and J ends, which lost 3 bases and 5 bases, there was a span of 20 bases. The CDR3 is CASSQDLLGQAHQPQHF. CDR3 coding DNA: TGCGCCAGCAGCCAGGACCTTCTGGGGCAGGCTCATCAGCCCCAGCATTTT.

This chain connects TRBV4-3 to TRBJ2-7; 11 bases are a match to TRBD1. The length of the CDR3 is 14 residues. The V gene's germline CDR1 is LGHNA and CDR2 YSLEER. The V segment lost 4 bases and the J segment 7 bases; nucleotides outside the gene matches: 6. The CDR3 sequence is CASSPGQGAGEQYF. The CDR3 DNA follows: TGCGCCAGCAGCCCTGGACAGGGGGCTGGAGAGCAGTACTTC.

The chain joins TRBV28 to TRBJ1-5; tentative D call: TRBD1 (6 bases). This CDR3 is built from 16 residues. Trimming left V 5 bases short and J 3 bases short, with 17 bases between. CDR1 MDHEN and CDR2 SYDVKM come from the germline V gene. This CDR3 reads CASSPQDRRPNQPQHF. For the CDR3, the DNA is TGTGCCAGCAGTCCCCAGGACAGAAGACCCAATCAGCCCCAGCATTTT.

The chain joins TRBV2 to TRBJ1-2; possibly TRBD1 for D (6 bases). The germline CDR1 and CDR2 sequences are SNHLY and FYNNEI. Trimming pared 5 bases from V and 5 bases from J, leaving 12 bases between. The CDR3 has 13 residues. The CDR3 DNA reads as TGTGCCAGCAGTTTAGGACAGAAATATGGCTACACCTTC. This codes for CASSLGQKYGYTF. Using reference TRBV2 and TRBJ1-2 for the parts outside the CDR3, the full variable domain is EPEVTQTPSHQVTQMGQEVILRCVPISNHLYFYWYRQILGQKVEFLVSFYNNEISEKSEIFDDQFSVERPDGSNFTLKIRSTKLEDSAMYFCASSLGQKYGYTFGSGTRLTVV.

The V gene is TRBV19, the J gene TRBJ1-2; D gene unclear. Trimming pared 3 bases from V and 2 bases from J, leaving 7 bases between. Germline CDR1 LNHDA, CDR2 SQIVND (reference sequence). The CDR3 has 13 residues. The CDR3 is CASSIRGNYGYTF. The CDR3 nucleotides are TGTGCCAGTAGTATTCGGGGAAACTATGGCTACACCTTC.

The genes are TRBV27 and TRBJ2-2, with a tentative D call TRBD2 (5 bases). Germline V gene lookup returns CDR1 MNHEY and CDR2 SMNVEV (reference sequence). The V and J ends lost 6 bases and 5 bases respectively, with 7 bases between them. This CDR3 contains 12 residues. Here the CDR3 reads CASSRGTGELFF. As DNA, the CDR3 is TGTGCCAGCAGCCGGGGAACCGGGGAGCTGTTTTTT.

The chain has TRBV30 and TRBJ2-7, with TRBD2 identical over 7 bases. The CDR3 spans 15 residues. From germline, CDR1 is GTSNPN and CDR2 SVGIG (reference sequence). J lost 2 bases, V lost 0 bases, and 7 bases had no gene match. This CDR3 reads CAWSVPAGLTYEQYF. Here the CDR3 DNA reads TGTGCCTGGAGTGTACCAGCGGGACTTACCTACGAGCAGTACTTC.

The V gene is TRBV5-1, the J gene TRBJ2-5; 8 bases match TRBD2. This CDR3 is built from 16 residues. V lost 3 bases, J lost 4 bases, and 11 bases stayed unmatched. CDR1 SGHRS and CDR2 YFSETQ come from the germline V gene. Here the CDR3 DNA reads TGCGCCAGCAGCTGGGCGAGCGGGAGCCAGGGAGAGACCCAGTACTTC. This sequence encodes CASSWASGSQGETQYF.

V is TRBV9 and J is TRBJ2-3; D is ambiguous. Germline V CDR1 and CDR2: SGDLS, YYNGEE. Trimming left V 5 bases short and J 2 bases short, with 12 bases between. This CDR3 has 14 amino acids. CDR3 bases: TGTGCCAGCAGTGACGGAGCATACACAGATACGCAGTATTTT. It translates to CASSDGAYTDTQYF. The complete variable domain, with remaining parts taken from reference TRBV9 and TRBJ2-3, reads DSGVTQTPKHLITATGQRVTLRCSPRSGDLSVYWYQQSLDQGLQFLIQYYNGEERAKGNILERFSAQQFPDLHSELNLSSLELGDSALYFCASSDGAYTDTQYFGPGTRLTVL.

The genes are TRBV6-5 and TRBJ1-6; perhaps TRBD1 as D (6 bases). Germline V CDR1 and CDR2: MNHEY, SVGAGI. Trimming took off 4 bases at V and 10 bases at J, with 14 bases between the two ends. The CDR3 extends over 14 amino acids. CDR3 amino acids: CASSWKGGRSPLHF. For the CDR3, the DNA is TGTGCCAGCAGTTGGAAAGGGGGTAGGTCACCCCTCCACTTT.

This rearrangement joins TRBV27 to TRBJ1-6, with 8 positions matching TRBD1. The CDR3 is 14 residues long. The V gene's germline CDR1 is MNHEY and CDR2 SMNVEV (reference sequence). V was clipped by 5 bases and J by 6 bases; unmatched bases: 3. The chain's CDR3 is CASSNGQGNSPLHF. The CDR3 nucleotides are TGTGCCAGCAGTAATGGACAGGGTAATTCACCCCTCCACTTT.

The V call is TRBV5-4, the J call TRBJ2-7, with 7 bases lining up with TRBD1. The CDR3 has 15 residues. From germline, CDR1 is SGHNT and CDR2 YYREEE (reference sequence). Losses at the gene ends were 4 bases for V and 5 bases for J; bases not matched to a gene: 12. The CDR3 DNA sequence: TGTGCCAGCAGCCCCCCTACCCGGACAGGCCACGAGCAGTACTTC. Amino acid sequence: CASSPPTRTGHEQYF.

CDR3 sequence reads: CASSVEGSGLRELYF. The CDR3 coding sequence is TGTGCCAGCAGCGTAGAGGGTAGCGGCTTGAGGGAGTTGTACTTC. V usage is TRBV9 and J usage is TRBJ2-5; weak D call: TRBD2 (6 bases). This CDR3 has 15 residues. Trimming shortened V by 0 bases and J by 13 bases, and 22 bases separated the two germline ends. Germline V gene data show CDR1 as SGDLS and CDR2 as YYNGEE.

The chain is built from TRBV5-1 and TRBJ2-7; 11 nucleotides agree with TRBD2. Germline CDR1 SGHRS, CDR2 YFSETQ. The length of the CDR3 is 15 residues. The junction had 3 bases not matched to a gene; V was cut back by 4 bases and J by 0 bases. The CDR3 here is CASSISGRASYEQYF. The DNA of the CDR3 is TGCGCCAGCAGCATTAGCGGGAGGGCCTCCTACGAGCAGTACTTC.

This chain connects TRBV5-5 to TRBJ1-2; 9 nucleotides match TRBD1. The ends lost 4 bases at V and 2 bases at J; junction bases unmatched: 3. The CDR3 covers 14 residues. Germline V lookup: CDR1 SGHKS, CDR2 YYEKEE (reference sequence). CDR3 bases: TGTGCCAGCAGCCGACAGGGGGGCAACTATGGCTACACCTTC. Protein: CASSRQGGNYGYTF.

This clone has just a few counts. This chain links TRBV29-1 with TRBJ1-1, with D tentatively TRBD1 (5 bases). Germline CDR1 and CDR2: SQVTM and ANQGSEA. The CDR3 is made up of 15 amino acids. Deletions cut 8 bases from V and 6 bases from J, with 25 bases between. This chain's CDR3 is CSIEHLGAGNAEAFF. CDR3 coding DNA: TGCAGCATCGAACACCTAGGAGCAGGGAATGCTGAAGCTTTCTTT.

The V and J genes are TRBV28 and TRBJ2-5; D gene ambiguous. Trimming left V 7 bases short and J 5 bases short, with 11 bases between. This CDR3 has 12 residues. The germline V gene has CDR1 MDHEN and CDR2 SYDVKM. Here the CDR3 reads CASTSGRETQYF. Written as DNA, the CDR3 is TGTGCCAGCACCTCGGGTCGGGAGACCCAGTACTTC.

The gene calls are TRBV4-1 and TRBJ2-7, with D possibly TRBD1 on 6 matching bases. Per germline, CDR1 MGHRA and CDR2 YSYEKL. This CDR3 comprises 14 residues. V shed 4 bases and J shed 7 bases, with 17 bases lying between them. The DNA for the CDR3 is TGCGCCAGCAGCCCCCCGGACAGAGTTCGGGAGCAGTACTTC. Amino acid sequence: CASSPPDRVREQYF.

The CDR3 sequence is CASSLAWTLNTEAFF. In nucleotides, the CDR3 is TGCGCCAGCAGCTTGGCTTGGACACTGAACACTGAAGCTTTCTTT. This rearrangement joins TRBV5-1 to TRBJ1-1; the D gene is possibly TRBD1 (5 bases). Germline assignment: CDR1 SGHRS and CDR2 YFSETQ. This CDR3 is built from 15 residues. V lost 0 bases and J 0 bases, leaving 9 bases between the germline ends.

This rearrangement joins TRBV19 to TRBJ1-3; 7 positions agree with TRBD1. After removal of 7 bases from V and 0 bases from J, the junction contained 9 bases not matched to a gene. CDR1 LNHDA and CDR2 SQIVND come from the germline V gene (reference sequence). The CDR3 has 16 residues. The CDR3 spells CASTRGQRSSGNTIYF. The CDR3 DNA reads TGTGCCAGTACCCGGGGACAGAGAAGCTCTGGAAACACCATATATTTT.

The V and J genes are TRBV5-1 and TRBJ1-2, with D perhaps matching TRBD1 (6 bases). The germline CDR1 and CDR2 sequences are SGHRS and YFSETQ. The ends were cut back, 0 bases at V and 8 bases at J, with 11 bases in the middle. This CDR3 is built from 13 residues. The CDR3 DNA sequence: TGCGCCAGCAGCTTGGAACAGGGCCTCGGCTACACCTTC. Translating gives CASSLEQGLGYTF.

This rearrangement joins TRBV7-9 to TRBJ2-5, with 7 bases aligning to TRBD1. Germline trimming cut 5 bases from V and 1 base from J; bases unmatched to any gene: 7. The CDR3 is made up of 15 amino acids. From germline, CDR1 is SEHNR and CDR2 FQNEAQ (reference sequence). The CDR3 nucleotides are TGTGCCAGCAGCGACCGGACAGGCTCCCAAGAGACCCAGTACTTC. This sequence encodes CASSDRTGSQETQYF.

J is TRBJ1-6 and V is TRBV19; TRBD1 matches 8 bases. J was trimmed by 9 bases and V by 4 bases; bases with no gene match: 11. Germline assignment: CDR1 LNHDA and CDR2 SQIVND (reference sequence). The CDR3 contains 16 residues. CDR3 sequence reads: CASSRTPPGGSSPLHF. In DNA, the CDR3 is TGTGCCAGTAGTAGAACCCCCCCAGGGGGCAGTTCACCCCTCCACTTT.